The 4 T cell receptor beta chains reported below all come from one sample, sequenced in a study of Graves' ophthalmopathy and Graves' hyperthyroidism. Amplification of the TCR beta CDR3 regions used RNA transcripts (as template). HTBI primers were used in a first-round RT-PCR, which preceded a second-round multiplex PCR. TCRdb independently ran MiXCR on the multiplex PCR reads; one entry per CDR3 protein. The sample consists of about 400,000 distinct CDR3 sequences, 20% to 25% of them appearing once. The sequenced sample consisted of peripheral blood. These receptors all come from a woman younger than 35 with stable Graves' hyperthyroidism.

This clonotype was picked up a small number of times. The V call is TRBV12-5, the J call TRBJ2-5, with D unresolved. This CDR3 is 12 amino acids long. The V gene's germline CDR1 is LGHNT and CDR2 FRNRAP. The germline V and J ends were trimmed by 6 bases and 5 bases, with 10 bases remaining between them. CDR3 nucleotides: TGTGCTAGTGGGGACCGTTCGGAGACCCAGTACTTC. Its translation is CASGDRSETQYF.

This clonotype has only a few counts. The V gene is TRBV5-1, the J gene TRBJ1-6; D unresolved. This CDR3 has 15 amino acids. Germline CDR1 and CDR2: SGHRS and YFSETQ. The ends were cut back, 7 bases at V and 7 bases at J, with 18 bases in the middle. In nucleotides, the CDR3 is TGCGCCAGCGCTAGAAGAGAGGGTGGGAATTCACCCCTCCACTTT. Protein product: CASARREGGNSPLHF.

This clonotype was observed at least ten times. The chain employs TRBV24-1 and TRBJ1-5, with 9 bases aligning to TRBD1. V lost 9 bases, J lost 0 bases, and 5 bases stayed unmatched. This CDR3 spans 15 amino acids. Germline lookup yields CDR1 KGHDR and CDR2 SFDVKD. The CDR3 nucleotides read TGTGCCACCCCGGGACAGGGACTTAGCAATCAGCCCCAGCATTTT. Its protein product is CATPGQGLSNQPQHF.

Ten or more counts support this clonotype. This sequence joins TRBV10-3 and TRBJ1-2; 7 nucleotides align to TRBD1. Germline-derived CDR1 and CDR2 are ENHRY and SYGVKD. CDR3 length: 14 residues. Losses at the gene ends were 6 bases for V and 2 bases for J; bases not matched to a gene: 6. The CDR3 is CAIRLGTDNYGYTF. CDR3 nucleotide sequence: TGTGCCATCAGATTAGGGACAGACAACTATGGCTACACCTTC.